The source of this TCR beta chain is a study of CD8+ T cells in alopecia areata. The CDR3 loop spans 14 amino acids. This clone was observed a handful of times. Extraction of RNA preceded its reverse transcription into cDNA, which served as the sequencing template. Only in-frame clones appear in the TCRdb table, and some are missing; sequencing was by immunoSEQ multiplex PCR. This sample has 150,000 to 190,000 clones, with about 50% found just once. The TCR comes from a human donor with alopecia areata. The gene calls are TRBV21-1 and TRBJ1-4; the table's D call TRBD1 went unverified against the DNA. TRBV21-1 is labeled a pseudogene. Sequencing used CD8+ T cells sorted from blood, obtained at week 0. The CDR3 bases are TGTGCCAGATTACGAGGACAGGGAGAAGAAAAACTGTTTTTT. Residues: CARLRGQGEEKLFF.